These T cell receptor beta chains were read from a single sample in a study of CD8+ T cells in alopecia areata. Clones were read by immunoSEQ multiplex PCR, and TCRdb kept only the in-frame ones, dropping some. The table has 140,000 to 150,000 clones, 45% to 60% seen once; the top ten hold around 7%. The sample comprised CD4+ T cells sorted from blood. These receptors originate from a human donor with alopecia areata. CDR3s include the opening cysteine and the closing phenylalanine or tryptophan. D genes are given only for firm matches. Size values are once, few and many counts, or a class for expanded clones, and some rows have none.

D gene | J gene | clone size | V gene | CDR3 DNA | CDR3 protein
- | TRBJ1-1 | - | TRBV5-1 | TGCGCCTGCAGAGGAGACACTGAAGCTTTCTTT | CACRGDTEAFF
- | TRBJ1-2 | - | TRBV2 | TGTGCCAGCAGTGAACGAGGGGTCGGCTACACCTTC | CASSERGVGYTF
- | TRBJ2-7 | - | TRBV5-1 | TGCGCCAGCAGTCGTGTTTTGGGTGGTAACGAGCAGTACTTC | CASSRVLGGNEQYF
- | TRBJ1-1 | few | TRBV27 | TGTGCCAGCAGCCCCATCTGGGCAGGGCCCACTGAAGCTTTCTTT | CASSPIWAGPTEAFF
- | TRBJ2-2 | - | TRBV11-3 | TGTGCCAGCAGCCCGGGACGGAAAAACACCGGGGAGCTGTTTTTT | CASSPGRKNTGELFF
TRBD2 | TRBJ2-3 | - | TRBV27 | TGTGCCAGCAGTTCTCTGGCGGGAGGGCCCTCAGATACGCAGTATTTT | CASSSLAGGPSDTQYF
- | TRBJ2-7 | - | TRBV2 | TGTGCCAGCAGAGCCCCGTATAGAGGGTACTACGAGCAGTACTTC | CASRAPYRGYYEQYF
- | TRBJ2-5 | - | TRBV13 | TGTGCCAGCAGCTTAGCGGGAGTTGGGACCCAGTACTTC | CASSLAGVGTQYF
- | TRBJ2-4 | few | TRBV5-1 | TGCGCCAGCAGCTTGGGGGGATCCAAAAACATTCAGTACTTC | CASSLGGSKNIQYF
- | TRBJ1-4 | - | TRBV6-1 | TGTGCCAGCAGTGAGAAGGGTACCAAATCAACTAATGAAAAACTGTTTTTT | CASSEKGTKSTNEKLFF
- | TRBJ1-1 | - | TRBV29-1 | TGCAGCGGGACCGGGGGCCTGAACACTGAAGCTTTCTTT | CSGTGGLNTEAFF
TRBD2 | TRBJ2-7 | - | TRBV5-4 | TGTGCCAGCAGCTCGATGGGGACTAGCGGAGCCTACGAGCAGTACTTC | CASSSMGTSGAYEQYF
- | TRBJ2-3 | - | TRBV29-1 | TGCAGCGTTGGCCGCACAGATACGCAGTATTTT | CSVGRTDTQYF
- | TRBJ2-7 | few | TRBV27 | TGTGCCAGCAGTTTCGCGGAGGGCTACGAGCAGTACTTC | CASSFAEGYEQYF
TRBD1 | TRBJ2-1 | - | TRBV7-8 | TGTGCCAGCAGCTTAGCCGGGACAGGAATGGGTGAGCAGTTCTTC | CASSLAGTGMGEQFF
- | TRBJ2-5 | - | TRBV30 | TGTGCCTGGAGTGTTTCGGGGGAGACCCAGTACTTC | CAWSVSGETQYF
- | TRBJ2-3 | - | TRBV10-3 | TGTGCCATCAGTTTGGGGGAAGATACGCAGTATTTT | CAISLGEDTQYF
TRBD2 | TRBJ2-3 | - | TRBV15 | TGTGCCACCAGCAGAGGTGTCGGGCTAGCGGGCTCAGATACGCAGTATTTT | CATSRGVGLAGSDTQYF
- | TRBJ2-3 | few | TRBV29-1 | TGCAGCGTTTATCTGGTTTATACGCAGTATTTT | CSVYLVYTQYF
- | TRBJ2-1 | - | TRBV27 | TGTGCCAGCAGCGTGAGGGAGGGGGATGAGCAGTTCTTC | CASSVREGDEQFF
- | TRBJ1-5 | - | TRBV28 | TGTGCCAGCACAGGGCCGGGGACCCGTTTTGGCAATCAGCCCCAGCATTTT | CASTGPGTRFGNQPQHF
- | TRBJ2-5 | few | TRBV18 | TGTGCCAGCTCACCCCTTCCAGCGGGAGAGACCCAGTACTTC | CASSPLPAGETQYF
- | TRBJ1-1 | - | TRBV29-1 | TGCAGCGTGGGGGGCAGGACGAACACTGAAGCTTTCTTT | CSVGGRTNTEAFF
- | TRBJ2-1 | - | TRBV21-1 | TGTGCCAGCAGCAAAAGCCGAGTGACTAGCGGGAGTGATGAGCAGTTCTTC | CASSKSRVTSGSDEQFF
- | TRBJ2-1 | - | TRBV11-3 | TGTGCCAGCAGCTTAGCTCGAGCTCTTTTCAATGAGCAGTTCTTC | CASSLARALFNEQFF
- | TRBJ2-5 | few | TRBV19 | TGTGCCAGTAGTACCTCTTTCGGAAGGGAGACCCAGTACTTC | CASSTSFGRETQYF
TRBD2 | TRBJ2-7 | - | TRBV9 | TGTGCCAGCAGCGGGGGACTAGAAACCTACGAGCAGTACTTC | CASSGGLETYEQYF
- | TRBJ2-7 | few | TRBV19 | TGTGCCAGTAGTATAGGTGTCGGGGCTACTTCCTACGAGCAGTACTTC | CASSIGVGATSYEQYF
TRBD2 | TRBJ2-1 | - | TRBV28 | TGTGCCACTAGCGGTGTGGGGAATGAGCAGTTCTTC | CATSGVGNEQFF
- | TRBJ2-7 | - | TRBV9 | TGTGCCAGCAGCCCAAGGACATACTCCTACGAGCAGTACTTC | CASSPRTYSYEQYF
- | TRBJ1-2 | few | TRBV28 | TGTGCCAGCAGTCTCCCGCTGGCTCAAGCTAACTATGGCTACACCTTC | CASSLPLAQANYGYTF
- | TRBJ2-5 | - | TRBV7-9 | TGTGCCAGCAGCAACTACCAGGGGGAGACCCAGTACTTC | CASSNYQGETQYF
- | TRBJ2-2 | - | TRBV29-1 | TGCAGCGTGCAGGGGACGAACACCGGGGAGCTGTTTTTT | CSVQGTNTGELFF
TRBD2 | TRBJ2-1 | once | TRBV27 | TGTGCCAGCAGTTATTCCCGCGCTAGCGGGAGCTACAATGAGCAGTTCTTC | CASSYSRASGSYNEQFF
- | TRBJ2-3 | few | TRBV29-1 | TGCAGCGTTGCGCTTCTTAGCGCGGGTGGCACAGATACGCAGTATTTT | CSVALLSAGGTDTQYF
- | TRBJ1-1 | - | TRBV11-2 | TGTGCCAGCAGCCCCCAGACAGCGAACACTGAAGCTTTCTTT | CASSPQTANTEAFF
- | TRBJ2-7 | - | TRBV27 | TGTGCCAGCAGTCGGAGTGGGGGAGCGGGCTACGAGCAGTACTTC | CASSRSGGAGYEQYF
- | TRBJ2-5 | - | TRBV7-9 | TGTGCCAGCAGCCGTCAAGAGACCCAGTACTTC | CASSRQETQYF
- | TRBJ2-1 | - | TRBV20-1 | TGCAGTGCAGCGAGGAATGAGCAGTTCTTC | CSAARNEQFF
- | TRBJ1-2 | - | TRBV6-5 | TGTGCCAGCCGGACCGGACAGTACTATGGCTACACCTTC | CASRTGQYYGYTF
TRBD1 | TRBJ2-7 | - | TRBV30 | TGTGCCTGGAGTCGGGACAGCAGCTACGAGCAGTACTTC | CAWSRDSSYEQYF